A selection of T cell receptor beta chains follows, all from one sample in a study of cytomegalovirus exposure and HLA in healthy donors. Repertoires were generated with immunoSEQ multiplex PCR, while TCRdb's copy carries only in-frame clones and drops some. The table records some 200,000 clones, around 75% of them present only once. Specimen: PBMCs. Every receptor here comes from a young woman in good health and CMV-seronegative. Both conserved end residues are part of each CDR3. The order of the fields is clone size, V gene, J gene, D gene, CDR3 protein, CDR3 DNA. A D gene is named only where the DNA matches it firmly. Some rows mark clone size as missing; the rest say once, few, many or name a class of expanded clone.

.	TRBV7-2	TRBJ2-3	.	CASSLGRDTQYF	TGTGCCAGCAGCTTAGGGCGGGATACGCAGTATTTT
.	TRBV6-8	TRBJ2-3	TRBD2	CASSYSLAGGTDTQYF	TGTGCCAGCAGTTACAGTCTAGCGGGGGGCACAGATACGCAGTATTTT
.	TRBV7-3	TRBJ2-7	.	CASSLGELVPYEQYF	TGTGCCAGCAGCTTAGGGGAGCTAGTTCCCTACGAGCAGTACTTC
.	TRBV7-9	TRBJ1-2	TRBD1	CASSLRDRVPGYTF	TGTGCCAGCAGCTTAAGGGACAGGGTTCCTGGCTACACCTTC
.	TRBV6-6	TRBJ2-3	.	CASSYSASTDTQYF	TGTGCCAGCAGTTACTCCGCGAGCACAGATACGCAGTATTTT
few	TRBV28	TRBJ1-5	.	CASRPGVSNQPQHF	TGTGCCAGCAGACCAGGGGTGAGCAATCAGCCCCAGCATTTT
once	TRBV30	TRBJ1-1	.	CAWARGRVTEAFF	TGTGCCTGGGCCAGGGGAAGGGTAACTGAAGCTTTCTTT
.	TRBV7-7	TRBJ2-3	TRBD2	CASSPSGADTQYF	TGTGCCAGCAGCCCTAGCGGTGCAGATACGCAGTATTTT
.	TRBV21-1	TRBJ2-1	.	CASSGRDRAYNEQFF	TGTGCCAGCAGCGGCCGGGACAGGGCCTACAATGAGCAGTTCTTC
.	TRBV25-1	TRBJ2-2	.	CASSSLSLYTGELFF	TGTGCCAGCAGTTCATTGAGTCTATATACCGGGGAGCTGTTTTTT
.	TRBV9	TRBJ1-4	.	CASSDTSRFNEKLFF	TGTGCCAGCAGCGATACAAGCAGGTTCAATGAAAAACTGTTTTTT
.	TRBV18	TRBJ2-7	TRBD2	CASSPINLAGVYEQYF	TGTGCCAGCTCACCAATTAACCTAGCGGGGGTTTACGAGCAGTACTTC
.	TRBV19	TRBJ2-1	TRBD2	CASRALPGGNEQFF	TGTGCCAGTAGGGCCCTCCCGGGGGGGAATGAGCAGTTCTTC